This T cell receptor beta chain was identified in a study of PD-L1 blockade in urothelial cancer (dated by TCRdb to 2016 to 2017). General notes on the study: Therapy was started around 2014 for all patients, and atezolizumab 1,200 mg was administered intravenously every 3 weeks. About nine tenths of the roughly 29 patients were identified as males with urothelial cancer of bladder origin, and a prior smoking history was reported by 18 of 29 patients. Patients had an ECOG performance status of 0 or 1 and had received between 0 and 3 prior chemotherapy regimens. Blood samples were analyzed 3 weeks after the start of treatment (second dose) and 6 weeks after the start of treatment. Blood samples gave median yields of roughly 150,000 T cells and around 88,000 unique TCRs, along with a median clonality of 0.080. An exploratory multi-omic analysis was conducted of the somatic, immune and clinical correlates of response to PD-L1 blockade with atezolizumab in urothelial cancer. Pretreatment tumor samples, along with matched peripheral blood collected serially before and after atezolizumab treatment, underwent TCR sequencing. Progression-free survival longer than 6 months counted as durable clinical benefit, and TCR features were additionally tested against both progression-free and overall survival. Whole exome sequencing and RNA sequencing of pretreatment tumors were performed alongside TCR sequencing in the same patients. Durable clinical benefit was achieved by nine patients but not by the remaining 20. Pretreatment blood TCR-seq was available for twenty-nine patients, at least one posttreatment blood collection was obtained for about 24 patients, and tumor TCR-seq was available for about 24 patients.

A word on this clone: It lacks a known antigen. Nothing much larger sits one base from this clone, and base qualities are not available.

Findings and caveats that apply to the study as a whole: Among patients with durable benefit, tumor-associated TCR clones showed greater expansion in peripheral blood 3 weeks after treatment started (n ≈ 23, p = 0.022). Because the sample size was small (n of about 29) and many of the analyses were exploratory, the results are meant to be hypothesis-generating. Improved progression-free and overall survival was found to be associated with pretreatment peripheral blood TCR clonality below the median.

Inclusive of the bounding cysteine and phenylalanine, the CDR3 is 15 residues long. Just CDR3 DNA is preserved here, 45 bases in frame from base 1. CDR1 and CDR2 are read off the germline V gene as MNHNS and SASEGT. Trimmed from V: 3 bases; trimmed from J: 4 bases; junction bases lacking a gene match: 8. To estimate absolute template abundance from read counts, synthetic TCR analog templates were spiked into each PCR. Using the immunoSEQ assay, TCRbeta CDR3 regions were amplified from genomic DNA with bias-controlled V and J gene primers. Sequencing of rearranged TCRbeta segments was done at approximately 20X coverage. The original pipeline was this. Sequencing errors were corrected by clustering, and CDR3s were annotated against IMGT so that V, D and J genes could be assigned. Downstream analyses used only productive TCRbeta rearrangements, leaving out any out-of-frame or stop-codon sequences. Clonality was computed as one minus Shannon entropy normalized by the log of the number of unique productive sequences. Clones differing between time points or between blood and tumor were identified using Fisher's exact test with Benjamini-Hochberg correction, with an adjusted p below 0.01 applied as the threshold. TCRdb stores this immuneACCESS table with in-frame sequences only. Part of the clones is absent; in the studies checked, under half of the shortfall reflects unresolved V genes, and no reason is known for the rest. That table supplies the V and J calls and clone size; D and trimming were determined from the DNA. The sample data list 84,000 or so clones, and more than 75% of these were observed just once. The top ten clones comprise roughly 14% of the sample.

The sample's time point, from its label and the paper: pretreatment peripheral blood. A total of roughly 31 patients with locally advanced or metastatic urothelial carcinoma, treated at Memorial Sloan Kettering on a trial protocol, made up the cohort. Peripheral blood mononuclear cells were collected pretreatment and during treatment, with between 1 and 8 total time points per patient. The Qiagen DNeasy Blood extraction kit was used to purify genomic DNA from total PBMCs and tumor samples. PBMCs were collected pretreatment and during treatment, and were isolated and stored as previously described. The chain uses TRBV6-1 and TRBJ1-1, and 7 bases in between align with TRBD1. This sequence was found in a man aged 55 to 70 with urothelial cancer. The sample in question was PBMCs, obtained around atezolizumab (anti-PD-L1) treatment. The CDR3 amino acid sequence is: CASSDKGGPSTEAFF. DNA sequence: TGTGCCAGCAGTGATAAAGGGGGCCCGAGCACTGAAGCTTTCTTT.